These 18 T cell receptor beta chains were sequenced from one sample in a study of T cell responses to AZD1222 COVID-19 vaccine. The method was immunoSEQ multiplex PCR; TCRdb's version includes in-frame clones alone and lacks a portion of them. The profile shows some 150,000 clones, approximately 85% of them singletons. The sample here was peripheral blood, taken on day 0 of AZD1222 vaccination. The receptors stem from an adult in good health.

This chain connects TRBV29-1 to TRBJ2-3, with D perhaps matching TRBD2 (5 bases). The ends were cut back, 3 bases at V and 6 bases at J, with 10 bases in the middle. Looked up from germline, CDR1 is SQVTM and CDR2 is ANQGSEA. CDR3 length: 12 amino acids. The CDR3 coding sequence is TGCAGCGTTGAGGAGGCGAGGGATACGCAGTATTTT. This translates into CSVEEARDTQYF.

This chain links TRBV9 with TRBJ2-2; D possibly uses TRBD1 or TRBD2 (7 bases each). V lost 7 bases and J 4 bases, leaving 14 bases between the germline ends. There are 14 residues in the CDR3. In germline, CDR1 is SGDLS, CDR2 YYNGEE. The DNA of the CDR3 is TGTGCCAGCGGAAGGGAGGGGGCCACCGGGGAGCTGTTTTTT. Encoded protein: CASGREGATGELFF.

The chain combines TRBV7-2 with TRBJ2-6; D uncertain. The CDR3 contains 15 residues. V was cut by 1 base and J by 5 bases, with 9 bases left in between. The germline gives CDR1 SGHTA, CDR2 FQGNSA. CDR3 nucleotides: TGTGCCAGCAGCTTAGAAAGGGTCTGGGCCAACGTCCTGACTTTC. It encodes CASSLERVWANVLTF.

This CDR3 is CASSQGPGQGTYEQYF. The CDR3 bases are TGTGCCAGCAGCCAAGGGCCTGGACAGGGCACCTACGAGCAGTACTTC. The chain has TRBV4-2 and TRBJ2-7; 8 bases map to TRBD1. This CDR3 contains 16 residues. Trimming at V came to 1 base and at J to 2 bases, leaving 7 bases not matched to a gene. CDR1 is LGHNA, CDR2 YNFKEQ, per germline.

This chain connects TRBV14 to TRBJ2-7; D tentatively reads TRBD1 or TRBD2 (6 bases each). The CDR3 loop spans 14 amino acids. The germline gives CDR1 SGHDN, CDR2 FVKESK. Trimming removed 4 bases at V and 5 bases at J, with 15 bases between. CDR3 sequence (DNA): TGTGCCAGCAGCCCCGTCGGGGGCGGGGACGAGCAGTACTTC. This gives the protein CASSPVGGGDEQYF.

The rearrangement links TRBV5-1 to TRBJ2-1; 7 bases are a match to TRBD1. Germline loops: CDR1 SGHRS, CDR2 YFSETQ. The CDR3 length is 14 residues. Germline trimming cut 6 bases from V and 9 bases from J; bases unmatched to any gene: 12. For the CDR3, the DNA is TGCGCCAGCATTCTTTCACAGGGGCCGGGTGAGCAGTTCTTC. This gives the protein CASILSQGPGEQFF.

V is TRBV27 and J is TRBJ2-1, with a weak D call TRBD2 (5 bases). The CDR3 is made up of 13 amino acids. Germline V gives CDR1 MNHEY, CDR2 SMNVEV (reference sequence). V dropped 4 bases and J dropped 10 bases, with 14 bases sitting between them. The CDR3 here is CASSSHARGEQFF. The DNA of the CDR3 is TGTGCCAGCAGTTCCCATGCACGAGGGGAGCAGTTCTTC.

The V and J genes are TRBV5-4 and TRBJ1-1, with a weak D call TRBD1 (5 bases). Germline loops: CDR1 SGHNT, CDR2 YYREEE (reference sequence). The CDR3 contains 15 residues. Between the trimmed V and J ends, which lost 0 bases and 4 bases, there was a span of 13 bases. CDR3 loop: CASSLAQGSTTEAFF. The CDR3 DNA is TGTGCCAGCAGCTTGGCCCAGGGATCGACCACTGAAGCTTTCTTT.

The CDR3 DNA is TGTGCCAGTAGTATTAAGGGTGCTAACTATGGCTACACCTTC. This translates into CASSIKGANYGYTF. The chain has TRBV19 and TRBJ1-2; no reliable D call. The V end was cut by 3 bases, the J end by 0 bases, with 8 bases between. The CDR3 consists of 14 residues. Germline CDR1 and CDR2: LNHDA and SQIVND (reference sequence).

The chain employs TRBV20-1 and TRBJ1-1; no definite D call. CDR1 and CDR2 (germline): DFQATT, SNEGSKA (reference sequence). The CDR3 covers 14 residues. V gave up 3 bases and J gave up 6 bases, with 17 bases separating them. Here the CDR3 reads CSASPITSGAEAFF. CDR3 nucleotides: TGCAGTGCTAGTCCGATCACTTCGGGCGCTGAAGCTTTCTTT.

CDR3 amino acids: CASSRDSTNLYGYTF. Written as DNA, the CDR3 is TGCGCCAGCAGCAGGGACAGCACCAACCTCTATGGCTACACCTTC. J is TRBJ1-2 and V is TRBV5-1, with 7 bases aligning to TRBD1. The CDR3 totals 15 residues. Germline CDR1 and CDR2: SGHRS and YFSETQ. V dropped 4 bases and J dropped 4; count of bases not matched to a gene: 10.

This clone has only one observation. The chain couples TRBV27 to TRBJ2-5; 9 nucleotides agree with TRBD1. Germline V gene lookup returns CDR1 MNHEY and CDR2 SMNVEV (reference sequence). With V trimmed by 8 bases and J by 5 bases, 9 bases remained unmatched. CDR3 length: 14 amino acids. This CDR3 reads CASYPGQGSETQYF. The DNA of the CDR3 is TGTGCCAGCTACCCGGGACAGGGATCGGAGACCCAGTACTTC.

The V gene is TRBV5-4, the J gene TRBJ2-7; no clear D. Germline CDR1 and CDR2: SGHNT and YYREEE (reference sequence). V shed 0 bases and J shed 3 bases, with 10 bases lying between them. This CDR3 contains 14 residues. The CDR3 nucleotides are TGTGCCAGCAGCTTGGCTGGACCCCTCTACGAGCAGTACTTC. It yields the protein CASSLAGPLYEQYF.

This clone was picked up one time. The V call is TRBV5-1, the J call TRBJ1-2; 10 bases fit TRBD1. Trimming cost V 2 bases and J 4 bases; bases outside gene matches: 5. This CDR3 comprises 15 residues. The germline V gene encodes CDR1 SGHRS and CDR2 YFSETQ. CDR3 region: CASSFGGTGAYGYTF. CDR3 bases: TGCGCCAGCAGCTTTGGGGGGACAGGGGCCTATGGCTACACCTTC.

The chain recombines TRBV5-1 with TRBJ2-3, with 9 bases aligning to TRBD1. V shed 3 bases, J shed 9 bases, and the junction held 2 bases outside the gene matches. This CDR3 is 12 amino acids long. Germline CDR1 SGHRS, CDR2 YFSETQ. As DNA, the CDR3 is TGCGCCAGCAGCTGGACAGGGGAGACGCAGTATTTT. This sequence encodes CASSWTGETQYF.

The V call is TRBV14, the J call TRBJ2-1; 7 bases are shared with TRBD2. After removal of 7 bases from V and 4 bases from J, the junction contained 10 bases not matched to a gene. The CDR3 length is 15 residues. Germline V gene sequence: CDR1 SGHDN, CDR2 FVKESK. The CDR3 here is CASNLGPGGYNEQFF. DNA for the CDR3: TGTGCCAGCAACCTTGGGCCGGGAGGTTACAATGAGCAGTTCTTC.

The V call is TRBV28, the J call TRBJ1-5, with D hard to call. Germline loops: CDR1 MDHEN, CDR2 SYDVKM. The CDR3 sequence is 16 residues long. Deletions cut 6 bases from V and 3 bases from J, with 18 bases between. The CDR3 DNA sequence: TGTGCCAGCAGCCTGGGCTTTGAGATTGACAATCAGCCCCAGCATTTT. This codes for CASSLGFEIDNQPQHF.

This clone was seen a single time. The rearrangement joins TRBV18 to TRBJ1-1; a possible D gene is TRBD1 (6 bases). This CDR3 contains 16 residues. CDR1 is KGHSH, CDR2 LQKENI, per germline. V shed 2 bases and J shed 3 bases, with 16 bases lying between them. The CDR3 sequence: CASSPKGQQGDTEAFF. CDR3 coding DNA: TGTGCCAGCTCACCAAAGGGTCAACAGGGCGACACTGAAGCTTTCTTT. The whole variable domain, filled in from reference TRBV18 and TRBJ1-1, reads NAGVMQNPRHLVRRRGQEARLRCSPMKGHSHVYWYRQLPEEGLKFMVYLQKENIIDESGMPKERFSAEFPKEGPSILRIQQVVRGDSAAYFCASSPKGQQGDTEAFFGQGTRLTVV.